Shown below are 9 T cell receptor beta chains from a single sample sequenced in a study of blood T cells in healthy people across ages. A second PCR of about 6 to 11 cycles used a sample-barcoded 5' primer and a J-beta primer mix. TCRdb used MiXCR to reprocess the 5' RACE reads, holding one entry per CDR3 protein. Among approximately 880,000 distinct CDR3 sequences, roughly 43% were seen once, and the ten largest hold 13%. Sample: blood. These receptors were obtained from a man in his thirties or forties in good health.

The rearrangement links TRBV6-5 to TRBJ1-2, with D unclear. The CDR3 length is 17 residues. Per the germline V gene, CDR1 is MNHEY and CDR2 is SVGAGI. Trimming removed 0 bases from V and 5 bases from J, with 19 bases in between. CDR3 nucleotide sequence: TGTGCCAGCAGTTACTCGAGGCCCGGGTCCTCAACTTATGGCTACACCTTC. It specifies CASSYSRPGSSTYGYTF.

The rearrangement joins TRBV27 to TRBJ1-2, with no clear D. The V end lost 6 bases, the J end lost 4 bases, and 12 bases lay between the germline ends. The CDR3 extends over 13 amino acids. Germline lookup yields CDR1 MNHEY and CDR2 SMNVEV (reference sequence). As DNA, the CDR3 is TGTGCCAGCAGCCCCCAGGATACCTATGGCTACACCTTC. Translation: CASSPQDTYGYTF.

This clonotype was detected a few times. The genes are TRBV6-2 or TRBV6-3 and TRBJ2-7; 7 bases are shared with TRBD2. CDR1 is MNHEY, CDR2 SVGEGT, per germline. The CDR3 contains 13 residues. Unmatched junction bases numbered 6, after V lost 6 bases and J lost 4 bases. The CDR3 is CASRQAGGYEQYF. The DNA for the CDR3 is TGTGCCAGCAGACAAGCCGGGGGGTACGAGCAGTACTTC.

The gene calls are TRBV7-9 and TRBJ1-4; weak D call: TRBD1 (5 bases). CDR3 size: 13 residues. In germline, CDR1 is SEHNR, CDR2 FQNEAQ (reference sequence). The V gene lost 5 bases and the J gene lost 8 bases, with 12 bases spanning the gap. CDR3 residues: CASSPAGSEKLFF. The DNA for the CDR3 is TGTGCCAGCAGCCCGGCAGGGTCCGAAAAACTGTTTTTT.

This clonotype was observed a handful of times. The chain carries TRBV20-1 and TRBJ2-1; 9 bases fit TRBD2. The CDR3 consists of 16 residues. Trimming cost V 0 bases and J 5 bases; bases outside gene matches: 8. The germline V gene encodes CDR1 DFQATT and CDR2 SNEGSKA (reference sequence). As DNA, the CDR3 is TGCAGTGCTAGAGAGGGGGCCGCGGGGGGGAACAATGAGCAGTTCTTC. This gives the protein CSAREGAAGGNNEQFF.

This clonotype was counted only a few times. V gene TRBV4-2 combines with J gene TRBJ2-3, with 7 nucleotides matching TRBD1. The germline CDR1 and CDR2 sequences are LGHNA and YNFKEQ. CDR3 size: 15 residues. V trimming: 0 bases; J trimming: 5 bases; junction bases outside the gene matches: 5. DNA for the CDR3: TGTGCCAGCAGCCAAGATTGGGCAGGGGGAGATACGCAGTATTTT. It is translated as CASSQDWAGGDTQYF.

The sample holds a few counts of this clonotype. This sequence joins TRBV5-6 and TRBJ2-7; the D is unclear. The J call is doubtful: the DNA matches TRBJ2-5 better. CDR3 length: 12 amino acids. Germline-derived CDR1 and CDR2 are SGHDT and YYEEEE. The CDR3 coding sequence is TGTGCCAGCAGCTTGAATCTTCAGACCCAGTACTTC. Translation: CASSLNLQTQYF.

The chain couples TRBV6-2 or TRBV6-3 to TRBJ2-5; possibly TRBD1 or TRBD2 for D (5 bases each). Trimming left V 7 bases short and J 5 bases short, with 20 bases between. Per germline, CDR1 MNHEY and CDR2 SVGEGT. The CDR3 is 15 residues long. Written as DNA, the CDR3 is TGTGCCAGCAAGTCGGGGCTTCATGCGGCGGAGACCCAGTACTTC. As protein: CASKSGLHAAETQYF.

In DNA form, the CDR3 reads TGTGCCAGCAGTTTCGGGGAGGGGAGGAATCAGCCCCAGCATTTT. Translation: CASSFGEGRNQPQHF. The V call is TRBV28, the J call TRBJ1-5; tentatively, D is TRBD1 (5 bases). This CDR3 spans 15 amino acids. Germline V lookup: CDR1 MDHEN, CDR2 SYDVKM. Trimming took off 3 bases at V and 4 bases at J, with 13 bases between the two ends.